Included here is one T cell receptor beta chain sequence, with context. Its antigen is currently unknown. These data originate in a study of T cell responses to AZD1222 COVID-19 vaccine. Study-level points and caveats: In all cases, repertoires were sampled only after the peak T cell response.

Produced via immunoSEQ multiplex PCR; TCRdb's table is partial and in-frame only. Seen here are roughly 78,000 clones, around four fifths observed once, and the top ten hold approximately 2.9%. This receptor was identified in an adult in good health. Specimen: peripheral blood, collected on day 0 of AZD1222 vaccination.

DNA of the CDR3: TGTGCCAGTATTCTAGGGACAGGCAATCAGCCCCAGCATTTT. Translation gives CASILGTGNQPQHF. The chain uses TRBV19 and TRBJ1-5, with 7 bases lining up with TRBD1. The CDR3 runs 14 residues. The germline V gene has CDR1 LNHDA and CDR2 SQIVND (reference sequence). V lost 7 bases to trimming and J lost 2 bases; unmatched junction nucleotides: 5.